Following are 20 T cell receptor beta chains from one sample sequenced in a study of metastatic and nonmetastatic thyroid tumors. Every patient underwent thyroid surgery untreated. TCRdb used MiXCR to call clones anew from the PCR reads. This table has over 20,000 clones, roughly 24% appearing once. Sequences were obtained from blood. Every receptor here comes from a male donor with papillary thyroid cancer or a benign thyroid nodule (not recorded which). Some clones in this sample may be carry-over from other donors' samples.

By share, this clone ranks as medium-sized. CDR3 residues: CATSAREGAYTGELFF. The DNA of the CDR3 is TGTGCCACCAGTGCCCGAGAAGGGGCCTACACCGGGGAGCTGTTTTTT. The rearrangement joins TRBV24-1 to TRBJ2-2, with D possibly being TRBD1 (5 bases). Germline V gives CDR1 KGHDR, CDR2 SFDVKD. Trimming left V 5 bases short and J 3 bases short, with 15 bases between. This CDR3 comprises 16 residues.

CDR3 in amino acids: CATSARAPRDVNEQFF. The CDR3 nucleotides are TGTGCCACCAGTGCTCGTGCACCAAGGGATGTCAATGAGCAGTTCTTC. This chain joins TRBV24-1 and TRBJ2-1; no clear D. The CDR3 has 16 amino acids. The germline V gene encodes CDR1 KGHDR and CDR2 SFDVKD. The V and J ends lost 5 bases and 6 bases respectively, with 19 bases between them.

The V and J genes are TRBV24-1 and TRBJ2-3; 9 bases agree with TRBD2. This CDR3 is 16 amino acids long. Trimming cost V 10 bases and J 5 bases; bases outside gene matches: 15. CDR1 is KGHDR and CDR2 is SFDVKD in the germline V gene. CDR3 amino acids: CATGPTAGGLGDTQYF. CDR3 nucleotides: TGTGCCACAGGTCCAACAGCGGGAGGCTTAGGAGATACGCAGTATTTT.

In this sample, this clone turned up many times. The J gene is TRBJ2-1, the V gene TRBV3-1; 16 positions agree with TRBD2. The CDR3 is made up of 15 amino acids. Germline assignment: CDR1 LGHDT and CDR2 YNNKEL (reference sequence). With 3 bases clipped from V and 7 bases from J, the junction kept 0 bases outside the gene matches. CDR3 nucleotide sequence: TGTGCCAGCAGCCAGGGACTAGCGGGGGGGAATGAGCAGTTCTTC. Amino acid sequence: CASSQGLAGGNEQFF.

The table lists this clone with a few counts. No conserved phenylalanine or tryptophan ends this CDR3, so it is likely a read error. The chain has TRBV5-1 and TRBJ2-6; D is ambiguous. Trimming stripped 3 bases from V and 15 bases from J, with 1 base between. The germline V gene encodes CDR1 SGHRS and CDR2 YFSETQ. The CDR3 loop spans 8 amino acids. The CDR3 sequence: CASSSLTI. The CDR3 bases are TGCGCCAGCAGCTCCCTGACTATC.

In this sample, this clone turned up many times. V is TRBV20-1 and J is TRBJ2-3; D might be TRBD1 (6 bases). The CDR3 sequence is 12 residues long. V dropped 6 bases and J dropped 6 bases, with 13 bases sitting between them. Per the germline V gene, CDR1 is DFQATT and CDR2 is SNEGSKA (reference sequence). Written as DNA, the CDR3 is TGCAGTGCCTACGGACAGCGCGATACGCAGTATTTT. Translated: CSAYGQRDTQYF.

This clone was seen many times. This chain connects TRBV18 to TRBJ2-7, with TRBD1 matching 7 bases. The CDR3 is 15 residues long. Germline V gene data show CDR1 as KGHSH and CDR2 as LQKENI. V gave up 2 bases and J gave up 3 bases; unmatched junction bases: 7. The CDR3 region is CASSPTMTGNYEQYF. For the CDR3, the DNA is TGTGCCAGCTCACCAACGATGACAGGGAACTACGAGCAGTACTTC. The entire variable domain, with the rest obtained from reference TRBV18 and TRBJ2-7, is as follows: NAGVMQNPRHLVRRRGQEARLRCSPMKGHSHVYWYRQLPEEGLKFMVYLQKENIIDESGMPKERFSAEFPKEGPSILRIQQVVRGDSAAYFCASSPTMTGNYEQYFGPGTRLTVT.

In this sample, this clone is medium-sized. J is TRBJ1-6 and V is TRBV28; D call uncertain. Per the germline V gene, CDR1 is MDHEN and CDR2 is SYDVKM. This CDR3 is built from 14 residues. With 1 base removed from V and 9 bases from J, the gap between germline ends came to 10 bases. The CDR3 here is CASSLSEGSSPLHF. The CDR3 nucleotides are TGTGCCAGCAGTTTATCAGAGGGAAGTTCACCCCTCCACTTT.

This clone was detected many times. The sample has other DNA sequences that encode this CDR3 too. The rearrangement uses TRBV28 and TRBJ1-5; TRBD1 might be the D (6 bases). The CDR3 runs 15 residues. CDR1 and CDR2 (germline): MDHEN, SYDVKM. The germline V and J ends were trimmed by 4 bases and 6 bases, with 16 bases remaining between them. Here the CDR3 DNA reads TGTGCCAGCAGTTCGCCTGGGACACCGCCTCAGCCCCAGCATTTT. Amino acids: CASSSPGTPPQPQHF.

The V call is TRBV18, the J call TRBJ2-7, with 8 bases lining up with TRBD1. Trimming at V came to 5 bases and at J to 2 bases, leaving 5 bases not matched to a gene. This CDR3 has 14 amino acids. Germline V lookup: CDR1 KGHSH, CDR2 LQKENI. The CDR3 here is CASSATTGAYEQYF. CDR3 nucleotides: TGTGCCAGCTCAGCAACGACAGGGGCCTACGAGCAGTACTTC.

By its share, this clone is medium-sized. This sequence joins TRBV11-1 and TRBJ1-1; D gene uncertain. CDR1 and CDR2 (germline): SGHAT, FQDESV (reference sequence). V was trimmed by 4 bases and J by 8 bases, leaving 8 bases between them. This CDR3 is built from 11 residues. The CDR3 coding sequence is TGTGCCAGCAGCTCGGATTTAGAAGCTTTCTTT. Amino acids: CASSSDLEAFF.

The chain has TRBV5-1 and TRBJ2-7; 9 nucleotides agree with TRBD2. The CDR3 consists of 14 residues. The V gene's germline CDR1 is SGHRS and CDR2 YFSETQ. The trim removed 0 bases at V and 6 bases at J, leaving 4 bases unmatched. The CDR3 region is CASSLASGRTEQYF. The CDR3 region has the DNA TGCGCCAGCAGCTTGGCGAGCGGGAGGACCGAGCAGTACTTC.

The chain carries TRBV3-1 and TRBJ1-2; D is ambiguous. Germline assignment: CDR1 LGHDT and CDR2 YNNKEL (reference sequence). V lost 1 base to trimming and J lost 8 bases, with 8 bases between them. The CDR3 is 12 amino acids. The CDR3 region has the DNA TGTGCCAGCAGCCAAGCGACCGCCGGCTACACCTTC. Its translation is CASSQATAGYTF.

This clone was picked up a small number of times. The chain recombines TRBV19 with TRBJ1-6; unclear D gene. The CDR3 is made up of 14 amino acids. Germline CDR1 is LNHDA and CDR2 is SQIVND (reference sequence). The CDR3 DNA reads TGTGCTACGGGCCTGAGCTCCTATAATTCACCCCTCCACTTT. Amino acid sequence: CATGLSSYNSPLHF. Together with reference TRBV19 and TRBJ1-6, the CDR3 gives the full variable domain: DGGITQSPKYLFRKEGQNVTLSCEQNLNHDAMYWYRQDPGQGLRLIYYSQIVNDFQKGDIAEGYSVSREKKESFPLTVTSAQKNPTAFYLCATGLSSYNSPLHFGNGTRLTVT.

The J gene is TRBJ2-7, the V gene TRBV27; D remains unclear. Trimming pared 11 bases from V and 7 bases from J, leaving 24 bases between. The germline gives CDR1 MNHEY, CDR2 SMNVEV (reference sequence). The length of the CDR3 is 14 residues. In DNA form, the CDR3 reads TGTGCCGGCATAGGGCCAAGTAATCGAAGGGAGCAGTACTTC. Translation gives CAGIGPSNRREQYF.

This clone has a count of ten or more. The chain joins TRBV5-1 to TRBJ2-5, with D possibly matching TRBD2 (6 bases). V dropped 4 bases and J dropped 5 bases, with 15 bases sitting between them. Germline CDR1 SGHRS, CDR2 YFSETQ. The CDR3 extends over 14 amino acids. The CDR3 nucleotides read TGCGCCAGCAGCGGAGGGCGTGCCCGTGAGACCCAGTACTTC. Translation: CASSGGRARETQYF.

The table lists this clone with many counts. This sequence may be a read error, since a much larger clone differs from it by one base. The V gene is TRBV5-1, the J gene TRBJ2-3; D unclear. Trimming removed 5 bases from V and 4 bases from J, with 14 bases in between. CDR1 is SGHRS and CDR2 is YFSETQ in the germline V gene. This CDR3 is built from 14 residues. In DNA form, the CDR3 reads TGCGCCAGCAGGGCCCCTACGAACCCAGATACGCAGTATTTT. This sequence encodes CASRAPTNPDTQYF. The variable domain in full, completed from reference TRBV5-1 and TRBJ2-3, reads KAGVTQTPRYLIKTRGQQVTLSCSPISGHRSVSWYQQTPGQGLQFLFEYFSETQRNKGNFPGRFSGRQFSNSRSEMNVSTLELGDSALYLCASRAPTNPDTQYFGPGTRLTVL.

This clone has at least ten counts. V is TRBV2 and J is TRBJ2-1; 15 bases align to TRBD2. Germline lookup yields CDR1 SNHLY and CDR2 FYNNEI. The CDR3 extends over 13 amino acids. V dropped 4 bases and J dropped 13; count of bases not matched to a gene: 2. The DNA of the CDR3 is TGTGCCAGCAGTGGGACTAGCGGGAGGGGACAGTTCTTC. Its protein is CASSGTSGRGQFF. The full variable domain, its missing parts supplied by reference TRBV2 and TRBJ2-1, is EPEVTQTPSHQVTQMGQEVILRCVPISNHLYFYWYRQILGQKVEFLVSFYNNEISEKSEIFDDQFSVERPDGSNFTLKIRSTKLEDSAMYFCASSGTSGRGQFFGPGTRLTVL.

There are many counts of this clone. CDR3 residues: CASSPWGVPSGRSTDTQYF. CDR3 DNA sequence: TGTGCCAGCAGCCCGTGGGGGGTCCCTAGCGGGAGGTCCACAGATACGCAGTATTTT. This sequence joins TRBV28 and TRBJ2-3; 11 bases fit TRBD2. This CDR3 has 19 residues. In germline, CDR1 is MDHEN, CDR2 SYDVKM. V lost 6 bases and J lost 2; bases outside the gene matches: 16.

V and J are TRBV11-2 and TRBJ1-3; the D gene is possibly TRBD1 (5 bases). This CDR3 is 16 amino acids long. V was clipped by 6 bases and J by 1 base, with 16 bases between them. CDR1 is SGHAT and CDR2 is FQNNGV in the germline V gene. In nucleotides, the CDR3 is TGTGCCAGCAGTAGATTTGGGGCTACTTCTGGAAACACCATATATTTT. It is translated as CASSRFGATSGNTIYF.